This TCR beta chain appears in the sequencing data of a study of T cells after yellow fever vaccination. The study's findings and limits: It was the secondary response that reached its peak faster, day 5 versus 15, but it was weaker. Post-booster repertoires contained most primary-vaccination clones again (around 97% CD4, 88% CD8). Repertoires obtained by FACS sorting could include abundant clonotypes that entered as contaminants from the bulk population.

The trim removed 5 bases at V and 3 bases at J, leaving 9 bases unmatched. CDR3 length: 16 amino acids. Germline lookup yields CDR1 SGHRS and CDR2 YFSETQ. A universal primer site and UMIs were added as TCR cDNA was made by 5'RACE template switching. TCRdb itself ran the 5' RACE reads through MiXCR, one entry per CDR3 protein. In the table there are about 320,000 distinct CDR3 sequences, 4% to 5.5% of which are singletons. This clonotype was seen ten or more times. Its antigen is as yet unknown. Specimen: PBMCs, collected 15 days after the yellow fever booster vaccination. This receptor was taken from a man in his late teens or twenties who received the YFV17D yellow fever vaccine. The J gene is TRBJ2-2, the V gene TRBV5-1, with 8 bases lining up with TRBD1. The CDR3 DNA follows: TGCGCCAGCAGACCCTCACCGGGACAGGACACCGGGGAGCTGTTTTTT. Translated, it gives CASRPSPGQDTGELFF.